This TCR beta chain comes out of a study of cytomegalovirus exposure and HLA in healthy donors (dated by TCRdb to 2017 to 2019). A note on the overall study: According to an earlier analysis of 550 to 700 of the donors, about 180 million T cells yielded roughly 110 million unique TCR beta sequences and roughly 280 Gb of sequence data. A separate validation cohort of 90 to 150 different subjects was used in addition to the roughly 620-subject first cohort. To study patterns of TCR occurrence, a later analysis re-analyzed previously published TCR beta repertoires from 700 or so donors and added high-resolution HLA genotyping. A later genetic analysis used genome-wide SNP genotypes for about 60% of the roughly 670 donors, treating that subset as a discovery cohort. Alongside the repertoire data, information on donor age, sex, ethnicity and CMV serostatus was compiled. To predict cytomegalovirus infection status, the study brought together high-throughput TCR immunosequencing, statistical association of individual TCRs with disease status, and machine learning. HLA typing covered class I and class II loci at four-digit resolution. Four or five DR-DQ haplotypes were handled as single units for association and clustering, since linkage in the cohort was strong. The study was designed to test whether signatures of past pathogen exposure could be identified by cataloging public T cell receptors. Roughly 300 gigabases of sequencing data and 80 million or so unique TCR sequences were included in an early release covering around 650 HLA-typed donors. The study profiled the T cell repertoires of 500 to 800 subjects by immunosequencing and related them to cytomegalovirus serostatus. An earlier analysis of some 500 of the donors used high-throughput TCR beta sequencing to judge whether each TCR beta V gene segment behaved as functional or pseudogenic. In the later analysis, no new phenotypic data were used to find candidate immune exposures; instead, reliance was placed on TCR beta sequences and their occurrence across donors. All discovery cohort repertoires had been generated on a single sequencing platform. Of the 300 to 500 genotyped donors, 70% to 90% were placed in the genetic ancestry cluster associated with self-reported Caucasian donors. Typing coverage differed by locus: A, B, C, DRB1 and DQB1 were typed in about 620-640 donors, DQA1 in about 550, DPA1 in around 610, and DPB1 in about 450. Across roughly 420 genotyped donors of the cohort, an average of about 220,000 unique TCR beta nucleotide sequences per donor were sequenced, and 15% to 20% of those sequences were non-productive. Summary of the overall study and its limitations: Presence/absence analyses assumed roughly uniform sequencing depth across donors, an assumption that may not hold. When HLA alleles, especially DR and DQ, strongly co-occurred, attributing TCR associations to individual alleles was difficult. An association between a missense DCLRE1C variant and V-gene and J-gene trimming of TCR beta chains was found in a later genetic analysis and replicated in an independent cohort. Immune exposure information for the cohort was limited to CMV serostatus. Correlated functional status among segregating V segments might be attributable to linkage disequilibrium, but an unknown experimental factor could not be ruled out. A later analysis found that HLA-associated TCR beta chains were more clonally expanded and had lower generation probabilities than equally common non-associated chains. The authors suggested that the approach could potentially be generalized to other disease states and immunological phenotypes. In a later genetic analysis, fewer N-insertions in productive TCRs were reported among donors in an Asian-associated ancestry cluster than the roughly 700-donor mean. The sequencing pipeline was judged likely to have produced a cluster of highly shared sequence variants as a technical artifact. According to a later analysis, TCR association rates differed among HLA loci, with DRB1 alleles showing the most associated TCRs and HLA-C alleles showing the fewest. In this cohort, only TCR beta chains were sequenced, and detectable features were limited by the absence of alpha or paired-chain data. A further reported finding was that TCR beta sequences accurately predicted the HLA-A and HLA-B alleles for most subjects in the first cohort. The earlier analysis of approximately 560 of the donors excluded over 15 rarely observed V segments, including chromosome 9 orphons, because counts were too low. Three of the identified cytomegalovirus-associated TCR beta chains were confirmed in vitro to be specific for cytomegalovirus antigens. In a later analysis, most CMV-associated TCR beta chains were found to appear HLA-restricted, with HLA associations seemingly driven largely by CMV exposure. Broadly in line with IMGT annotations, most TCR beta V segments showed up in productive rearrangements about 87% or about 30% of the time in an earlier analysis of approximately 640 of the donors. Because some donors lacked HLA typing at each locus, the association tests relied only on the typed subset. Some IMGT-functional V segments, including TRBV6-2 and TRBV6-3, could not be told apart with the 87-base-pair reads, so those segments were excluded. A total of roughly 160 TCR beta chains were listed by the study as associated with cytomegalovirus. In a later analysis, several top co-occurrence clusters were reported to appear linked to parvovirus B19, influenza, CMV and Epstein-Barr virus. Across donors, most TCR sequences were observed very rarely, whereas some public TCRs were present in many individuals. The classifier was reported to diagnose cytomegalovirus status with high specificity and sensitivity in both the original and validation cohorts. A later analysis associated 15,000 to 20,000 TCR beta sequences with specific HLA alleles at a false discovery rate of 0.05.

The cohort was made up of 666 healthy bone marrow donors. At the time of sampling, all cohort members were nominally healthy, though unrecorded immune exposures were likely present. The donor was CMV seronegative and was included in the group of 352 seronegative cohort members. A peripheral blood sample was provided by each donor, and peripheral blood mononuclear cells were used for TCR beta sequencing. The Qiagen DNeasy Blood Extraction Kit was used to extract genomic DNA from the blood cell samples. The receptor library was made with the immunoSEQ multiplex PCR assay. For the multiplex PCR, a mixture combining 60 forward primers for TCR Vbeta segments and 13 reverse primers for TCR Jbeta segments was used. The CDR3 region of rearranged TCR beta genes was amplified from genomic DNA by a multiplex PCR assay. On the Illumina HiSeq System, the amplified TCR beta libraries were sequenced as 87-base-pair reads. In the original analysis: In a later analysis, tens of millions of unique TCR beta chains were counted across the roughly 700 repertoires, and some 10 million of these chains were shared by at least two donors. To remove PCR and sequencing errors, raw reads were error-corrected and collapsed into unique sequences using a nearest-neighbor algorithm that merged closely related sequences. CDR3 sequences were aligned to IMGT reference sequences to assign V, D and J gene segments. For a sequence to be retained, a match of at least six nucleotides was required to both a V gene segment and a J gene segment. A rearrangement was called productive if the CDR3 had no stop codons and remained in frame with V and J, and every other rearrangement was called non-productive. CDR3 was defined by IMGT convention, running from the second conserved V-encoded cysteine to the conserved J-encoded phenylalanine. In an earlier analysis of around 540 of the donors, sequences lacking an unambiguous match to a single V gene segment were excluded. An earlier analysis of several hundred of the donors classified V segments as functional when productive rearrangements were above 56.7% and as segregating when the standard deviation between donors was above 5%. A statistical classification framework was developed to diagnose cytomegalovirus status using the catalog of TCR beta chain sequences. In a later analysis, V and J genes were assigned by comparing TCR nucleotide sequences against IMGT/GENE-DB human TR gene sequences. Using the TCRdist pipeline, a later analysis assigned CDR3 sequences along with most-parsimonious VDJ recombination scenarios. A later analysis defined each TCR beta chain by its CDR3 amino acid sequence plus V-gene family, and excluded reads lacking a unique V-gene family. In a later analysis, 500 to 650 highly shared, low-generation-probability nucleotide sequences were removed to address suspected cross-contamination and a sequencing artifact. A later analysis calculated a clonal expansion index for each public chain from normalized within-repertoire ranks of inferred template counts. A later analysis computed generation probabilities with a VDJ recombination model fitted to out-of-frame rearrangements, and checked the results against IGoR. In a later analysis, TCR-TCR, TCR-HLA and TCR-CMV co-occurrence was scored with hypergeometric tests, and a repertoire-size bias correction was applied to TCR pairs. To estimate false discovery rates, a later analysis permuted the HLA or CMV assignments 20 times. In a later analysis, co-occurring TCRs were grouped using DBSCAN, and TCRdist sequence similarity was added for clustering within HLA-allele-positive subsets. Repertoires with fewer than 30,000 or more than 120,000 public chains were left out of co-occurrence clustering, as were five repertoires with anomalous nucleotide sharing. In its TCRdb copy, this immuneACCESS table keeps in-frame sequences only and misses some clones. Where compared with another copy, unresolved V genes explain less than half of these, and the others have no known cause. The DNA was the basis for D and trimming; V, J and clone size are from that table. The sample's clone listing holds fewer than 130,000 clones. The ten largest clones take up around 0.59% of the sample.

The germline V gene sets CDR1 to SGHTA and CDR2 to FQGNSA. Clipping removes 6 bases from V and 7 bases from J, with 8 as the unmatched junction base count. The CDR3 has 14 amino acids, counting the end cysteine and phenylalanine. Kept here is only the CDR3 DNA, which spans 42 bases and is read in frame from base 1. As concerns this clone: This receptor's antigen is unknown.

The receptor was isolated from a man aged 45 to 65 in good health and CMV-seronegative. Recombination linked TRBV7-2 to TRBJ2-1; 8 central bases correspond to TRBD2. The sample consisted of PBMCs. At the DNA level, the sequence is TGTGCCAGCAGACACGGGACTAGTAGGAATGAGCAGTTCTTC. This gives the protein CASRHGTSRNEQFF.